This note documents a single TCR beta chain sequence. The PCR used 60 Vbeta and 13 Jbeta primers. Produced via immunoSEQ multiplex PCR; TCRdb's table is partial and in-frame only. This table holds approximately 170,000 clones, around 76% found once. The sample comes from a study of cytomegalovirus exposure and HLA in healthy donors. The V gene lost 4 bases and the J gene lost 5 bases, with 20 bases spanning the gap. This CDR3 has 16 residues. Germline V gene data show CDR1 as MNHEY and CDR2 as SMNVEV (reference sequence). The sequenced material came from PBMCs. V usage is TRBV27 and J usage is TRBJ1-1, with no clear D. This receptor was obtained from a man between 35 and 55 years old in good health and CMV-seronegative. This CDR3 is CASSSPPGTRGTEAFF. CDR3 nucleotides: TGTGCCAGCAGTTCCCCACCGGGAACCCGGGGTACTGAAGCTTTCTTT.